The 21 T cell receptor beta chains below were found in one sample sequenced in a study of CD8+CD57+ T cells in acquired aplastic anemia. All sequencing subjects had displayed CD8+CD57+ cell expansion on flow cytometry. The TCR beta profiling, which covered VDJ combination and CDR3 sequence, was carried out using genomic DNA as the template. One entry per CDR3 protein, called by TCRdb with MiXCR from the reads. The sample comprises about 180,000 distinct CDR3 sequences, roughly 50% of which are singletons, and 1.8% rests with the top ten. The sequencing input was sorted CD4+, CD8+, or CD8+CD57+ T cells (not recorded which) from PBMCs. These receptors originate from a human donor with aplastic anemia.

The chain recombines TRBV5-1 with TRBJ1-2; D is uncertain. The CDR3 runs to 14 residues. The germline V gene has CDR1 SGHRS and CDR2 YFSETQ. Trimming stripped 0 bases from V and 4 bases from J, with 10 bases between. The CDR3 DNA reads TGCGCCAGCAGCTTGGGCTCCAATCCCTATGGCTACACCTTC. Translated: CASSLGSNPYGYTF.

V gene TRBV6-4 combines with J gene TRBJ2-3; 13 bases match TRBD2. V was pared by 4 bases and J by 4 bases, with 2 bases of the junction left unmatched. Per germline, CDR1 MRHNA and CDR2 SNTAGT. The CDR3 length is 15 residues. The CDR3 nucleotides are TGTGCCAGCAGTGTTACTAGCGGGGGGGCAGATACGCAGTATTTT. Encoded protein: CASSVTSGGADTQYF.

This clonotype was picked up many times. This chain uses TRBV19 with TRBJ1-2, with 8 positions matching TRBD1. V dropped 4 bases and J dropped 4; count of bases not matched to a gene: 17. The CDR3 length is 18 residues. The germline gives CDR1 LNHDA, CDR2 SQIVND (reference sequence). CDR3 sequence reads: CASSTSPQGASVLYGYTF. The CDR3 DNA reads TGTGCCAGTAGTACCTCCCCCCAGGGGGCGAGCGTCCTCTATGGCTACACCTTC.

The chain is built from TRBV11-2 and TRBJ2-3; TRBD2 matches at 7 bases. The V gene's germline CDR1 is SGHAT and CDR2 FQNNGV. J lost 6 bases, V lost 8 bases, and 14 bases had no gene match. The CDR3 is 15 residues long. CDR3 nucleotides: TGTGCCAGCGTCCGAGGGGCGGGAGAATCGGATACGCAGTATTTT. It encodes CASVRGAGESDTQYF.

About this clonotype itself: One base away lies a much larger clone, so this may be a sequencing read error. No conserved phenylalanine or tryptophan ends this CDR3, so it is likely a read error. This sequence joins TRBV2 and TRBJ1-5; D remains ambiguous. This CDR3 comprises 13 residues. Germline V gene data show CDR1 as SNHLY and CDR2 as FYNNEI. Trimming took 6 bases from V and 3 from J, leaving 9 bases between them. The CDR3 coding sequence is TGTGCCAGCAGCGAGTCGTACAATCAGCCCCAGCATCTT. Translating gives CASSESYNQPQHL.

Only a few counts were recorded for this clonotype. V and J are TRBV2 and TRBJ2-7; 11 nucleotides align to TRBD2. V lost 8 bases to trimming and J lost 9 bases; unmatched junction nucleotides: 9. The CDR3 is made up of 13 amino acids. CDR1 is SNHLY and CDR2 is FYNNEI in the germline V gene. CDR3 sequence (DNA): TGTGCCAGCCGACTAGCGGGGCAACAGAGGCAGTACTTC. As protein: CASRLAGQQRQYF.

In DNA, the CDR3 is TGTGCCATCAGTGAAGGGGCGATGGAGACCTACGAGCAGTACTTC. Protein product: CAISEGAMETYEQYF. V usage is TRBV10-3 and J usage is TRBJ2-7; D might be TRBD1 (5 bases). The germline CDR1 and CDR2 sequences are ENHRY and SYGVKD. V lost 3 bases to trimming and J lost 2 bases, with 14 bases between them. The CDR3 totals 15 residues.

This clonotype was seen more than once but under ten times. The rearrangement joins TRBV11-2 to TRBJ2-2; D is perhaps TRBD1 or TRBD2 (6 bases each). This CDR3 comprises 17 residues. Trimming pared 3 bases from V and 0 bases from J, leaving 14 bases between. CDR1 is SGHAT and CDR2 is FQNNGV in the germline V gene. The CDR3 DNA reads as TGTGCCAGCAGCTTCGGTCGGGGGCTCGCGAACACCGGGGAGCTGTTTTTT. It translates to CASSFGRGLANTGELFF.

This sequence joins TRBV7-9 and TRBJ2-5; D is perhaps TRBD1 or TRBD2 (7 bases each). CDR1 and CDR2 (germline): SEHNR, FQNEAQ (reference sequence). V was cut by 2 bases and J by 6 bases, with 19 bases left in between. CDR3 length: 16 residues. CDR3 sequence: CASSLYFQGGEKTQYF. Here the CDR3 DNA reads TGTGCCAGCAGCTTATACTTTCAGGGGGGGGAAAAGACCCAGTACTTC.

Of note for this clonotype: Just one base apart from a much larger clone, this may be a read error. The J gene is TRBJ1-1, the V gene TRBV9, with a tentative D call TRBD1 (5 bases). The germline gives CDR1 SGDLS, CDR2 YYNGEE. The germline V and J ends were trimmed by 5 bases and 0 bases, with 20 bases remaining between them. This CDR3 has 17 residues. The CDR3 is CASSLGGRRRMNTEAFF. The CDR3 DNA is TGTGCCAGCAGTTTGGGGGGACGGCGAAGAATGAACACTGAAGCTTTCTTT.

The V gene is TRBV2, the J gene TRBJ2-7; D gene uncertain. The CDR3 loop spans 10 amino acids. Deletions cut 7 bases from V and 5 bases from J, with 6 bases between. The germline V gene has CDR1 SNHLY and CDR2 FYNNEI. This CDR3 is CASTGHEQYF. In DNA form, the CDR3 reads TGTGCCAGCACCGGTCACGAGCAGTACTTC.

V gene TRBV19 combines with J gene TRBJ1-1; 9 positions match TRBD1. Germline V gene lookup returns CDR1 LNHDA and CDR2 SQIVND (reference sequence). Trimming removed 5 bases from V and 4 bases from J; junction bases left unmatched: 8. The CDR3 spans 15 residues. CDR3 sequence (DNA): TGTGCCAGTAGTGCCACAGGGGGCGGTGGCACTGAAGCTTTCTTT. Residues: CASSATGGGGTEAFF.

This clonotype occurred many times. This chain connects TRBV29-1 to TRBJ2-3, with D uncertain. Germline CDR1 and CDR2: SQVTM and ANQGSEA. Trimming removed 4 bases at V and 4 bases at J, with 12 bases between. The CDR3 has 13 amino acids. The CDR3 DNA reads as TGCAGCGTTGGGTATCTCAGAGCAGATACGCAGTATTTT. This codes for CSVGYLRADTQYF.

This clonotype was observed at least ten times. This chain links TRBV13 with TRBJ2-2, with TRBD2 matching 12 bases. This CDR3 region has 18 residues. Per the germline V gene, CDR1 is PRHDT and CDR2 is FYEKMQ (reference sequence). The V segment lost 0 bases and the J segment 4 bases; nucleotides outside the gene matches: 6. The CDR3 region is CASSLGPPSGRATGELFF. The CDR3 nucleotides are TGTGCCAGCAGCTTAGGCCCACCTAGCGGGAGGGCCACCGGGGAGCTGTTTTTT.

This clonotype was seen once. The chain has TRBV25-1 and TRBJ2-7, with 8 bases lining up with TRBD1. The germline V gene has CDR1 MGHDK and CDR2 SYGVNS. This CDR3 region has 15 residues. The ends lost 1 base at V and 2 bases at J; junction bases unmatched: 4. The CDR3 coding sequence is TGTGCCAGCAGTGAATGGGGGACAGGCACCTACGAGCAGTACTTC. This encodes CASSEWGTGTYEQYF.

In nucleotides, the CDR3 is TGTGCCAGCAGTTTAACCGGGGTAGACGAGCAGTACTTC. It specifies CASSLTGVDEQYF. The gene calls are TRBV27 and TRBJ2-7; TRBD2 might be the D (5 bases). V lost 2 bases, J lost 5 bases, and 10 bases lay in between. The CDR3 is 13 residues long. The germline CDR1 and CDR2 sequences are MNHEY and SMNVEV (reference sequence).

The CDR3 DNA reads as TGTGCCAGCTCACCCCTGGACAGGGGACCTCAAGAGACCCAGTACTTC. Translating gives CASSPLDRGPQETQYF. V gene TRBV18 combines with J gene TRBJ2-5; TRBD1 matches 9 bases. This CDR3 is built from 16 residues. J gave up 2 bases and V 3 bases, and 7 bases lay outside the gene matches. CDR1 is KGHSH, CDR2 LQKENI, per germline.

This chain uses TRBV6-2 or TRBV6-3 with TRBJ2-7; TRBD2 aligns across 10 bases. Germline V CDR1 and CDR2: MNHEY, SVGEGT. V trimming: 3 bases; J trimming: 4 bases; junction bases outside the gene matches: 9. The CDR3 length is 16 residues. The CDR3 DNA reads as TGTGCCAGCAGTTATCGGCTAGCGGGAGTCTCTTACGAGCAGTACTTC. Protein sequence: CASSYRLAGVSYEQYF.

This clonotype showed up just once. This sequence joins TRBV4-2 and TRBJ2-3; 10 nucleotides match TRBD2. The germline V gene encodes CDR1 LGHNA and CDR2 YNFKEQ. The CDR3 is 16 residues long. The J segment lost 6 bases and the V segment lost 2 bases, leaving 8 bases of the junction unmatched. The CDR3 coding sequence is TGTGCCAGCAGCCAAAGCGGGGGGGCTGCCGCGGATACGCAGTATTTT. Translating gives CASSQSGGAAADTQYF.

The gene calls are TRBV15 and TRBJ2-5; weak D call: TRBD1 (5 bases). The V gene's germline CDR1 is LNHNV and CDR2 YYDKDF (reference sequence). The length of the CDR3 is 16 residues. V shed 0 bases and J shed 4 bases, with 15 bases lying between them. CDR3 sequence: CATSRDQEGVGETQYF. The CDR3 DNA sequence: TGTGCCACCAGCAGAGATCAGGAAGGGGTGGGAGAGACCCAGTACTTC.

This clonotype was counted ten times or more. The CDR3, as DNA: TGTGCCATCAGTGAGTCAGCAGGCCGAAACATTCAGTACTTC. Its protein is CAISESAGRNIQYF. V is TRBV10-3 and J is TRBJ2-4; D uncertain. The CDR3 has 14 residues. Trimming took off 0 bases at V and 6 bases at J, with 9 bases between the two ends. Germline CDR1 and CDR2: ENHRY and SYGVKD.